The clone carrying this T cell receptor beta chain was counted many times. Its antigen remains unknown. The cDNA was generated through 5'RACE incorporating 10-nucleotide random UMIs. In TCRdb, the 5' RACE reads were re-called with MiXCR into one record per CDR3 protein. The table lists about 99,000 distinct CDR3 sequences, under 14% of them singletons. The data originate from a study of neurological immune-mediated disorders. General study results and limits: In HTLV-1-associated myelopathy, TCR clonal expansion was greatest, whereas multiple sclerosis had the least, falling below healthy controls.

Trimming cost V 1 base and J 5 bases, with 10 bases left between them. Germline assignment: CDR1 PRHDT and CDR2 FYEKMQ (reference sequence). The CDR3 totals 14 residues. The time point was: longitudinal time-point 3. The clonotype was recovered from a female donor with HTLV-1-associated myelopathy (HAM/TSP). The sequencing sample was made of PBMCs. The V gene is TRBV13, the J gene TRBJ2-3, with D perhaps matching TRBD2 (6 bases). CDR3 coding DNA: TGTGCCAGCAGCTTAGACCTAGCGCAAGATACGCAGTATTTT. This sequence encodes CASSLDLAQDTQYF.